This T cell receptor (beta chain) was captured by sequencing in a study of T cell responses to AZD1222 COVID-19 vaccine. Deletions cut 3 bases from V and 2 bases from J, with 11 bases between. The germline gives CDR1 LGHDT, CDR2 YNNKEL (reference sequence). The CDR3 runs 14 residues. The data were produced by immunoSEQ multiplex PCR, yet TCRdb's version contains in-frame clones alone and is incomplete. Of around 140,000 clones listed, about 90% are singletons. Sequenced material: peripheral blood, taken on day 0 of AZD1222 vaccination. This receptor was identified in an adult in good health. The chain combines TRBV3-1 (or the pseudogene TRBV3-2) with TRBJ2-7, with D uncertain. CDR3 DNA sequence: TGTGCCAGCAGCCAGGGGATGGGGACCTACGAGCAGTACTTC. Translation gives CASSQGMGTYEQYF.